This T cell receptor (beta chain) was identified in a study of regulatory T cells in long-lasting Graves disease. Time point indicated: persistent/refractory GD, antithyroid drugs over 5 years with positive TRAb. PBMC RNA was the source of the TCR library. Investigators prepared the TCR beta libraries by applying iRepertoire HTBI primers and Arm-PCR of CDR3 regions. TCRdb used MiXCR to reprocess the multiplex PCR reads, holding one entry per CDR3 protein. The sample lists some 430,000 distinct CDR3 sequences; 20% to 25% were seen once. V was shortened by 1 base and J by 0 bases, with 10 bases between the two germline ends. The length of the CDR3 is 16 residues. Germline V gene sequence: CDR1 ENHRY, CDR2 SYGVKD.

The sequence was obtained from a female donor with Graves disease. The sequencing used peripheral blood mononuclear cells (PBMCs), collected when the disease was refractory, from a patient treated with antithyroid drugs. The chain links TRBV10-3 to TRBJ2-4; D not resolved. This chain's CDR3 is CAISEFWDLAKNIQYF. The CDR3 DNA follows: TGTGCCATCAGTGAGTTCTGGGATCTAGCCAAAAACATTCAGTACTTC.